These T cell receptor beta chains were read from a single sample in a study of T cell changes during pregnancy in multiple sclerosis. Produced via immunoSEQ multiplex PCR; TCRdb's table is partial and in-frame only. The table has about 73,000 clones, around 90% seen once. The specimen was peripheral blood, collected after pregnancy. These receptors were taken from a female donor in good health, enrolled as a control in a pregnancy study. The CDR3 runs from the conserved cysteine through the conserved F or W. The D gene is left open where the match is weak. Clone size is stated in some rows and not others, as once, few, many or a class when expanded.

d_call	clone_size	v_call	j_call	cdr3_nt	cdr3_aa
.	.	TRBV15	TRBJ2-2	TGTGCCACCAGCAGAGATCTAATAGTACCGGACACCGGGGAGCTGTTTTTT	CATSRDLIVPDTGELFF
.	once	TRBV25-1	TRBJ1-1	TGTGCCAGCAGCCTCACCGGCGGGGGCAACACTGAAGCTTTCTTT	CASSLTGGGNTEAFF
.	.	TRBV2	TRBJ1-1	TGTGCCAGCACCCGTCCTAAAACCCGGGACATAACAGCGAACACTGAAGCTTTCTTT	CASTRPKTRDITANTEAFF
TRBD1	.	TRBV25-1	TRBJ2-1	TGTGCCAGCAGTGAACCGGGACAGGGGTTCCATGAGCAGTTCTTC	CASSEPGQGFHEQFF
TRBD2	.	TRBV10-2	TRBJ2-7	TGCGCCAGCGGGGGGGGGTACAACGAGCAGTACTTC	CASGGGYNEQYF
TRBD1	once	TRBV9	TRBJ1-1	TGTGCCAGCAGCGTAGTGGGGACAGTGAACACTGAAGCTTTCTTT	CASSVVGTVNTEAFF
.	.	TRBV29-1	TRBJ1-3	TGCAGCGCTGAGGGGTCAGGGATAAACACCATATATTTT	CSAEGSGINTIYF
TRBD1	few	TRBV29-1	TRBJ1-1	TGCAGCGTTGGCCCTGCAGGGGGCACTGAAGCTTTCTTT	CSVGPAGGTEAFF
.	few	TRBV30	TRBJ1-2	TGTGCCTGGGGACCGGGGGGCGGCTACACCTTC	CAWGPGGGYTF
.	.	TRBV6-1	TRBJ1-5	TGTGCCAGCAGTGGGGTCGCTACTGCGGGCAATCAGCCCCAGCATTTT	CASSGVATAGNQPQHF
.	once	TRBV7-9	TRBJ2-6	TGTGCCAGCATCACGGGGGGCTTGGCCCTCCACTCTGGGGCCAACGTCCTGACTTTC	CASITGGLALHSGANVLTF
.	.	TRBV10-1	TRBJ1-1	TGCGCCAGCAGTGAACGGGGGGCCACTGAAGCTTTCTTT	CASSERGATEAFF
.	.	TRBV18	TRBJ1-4	TGTGCCAGCTCACCACCGGAGGGCCGACTACCTGCAACTAATGAAAAACTGTTTTTT	CASSPPEGRLPATNEKLFF